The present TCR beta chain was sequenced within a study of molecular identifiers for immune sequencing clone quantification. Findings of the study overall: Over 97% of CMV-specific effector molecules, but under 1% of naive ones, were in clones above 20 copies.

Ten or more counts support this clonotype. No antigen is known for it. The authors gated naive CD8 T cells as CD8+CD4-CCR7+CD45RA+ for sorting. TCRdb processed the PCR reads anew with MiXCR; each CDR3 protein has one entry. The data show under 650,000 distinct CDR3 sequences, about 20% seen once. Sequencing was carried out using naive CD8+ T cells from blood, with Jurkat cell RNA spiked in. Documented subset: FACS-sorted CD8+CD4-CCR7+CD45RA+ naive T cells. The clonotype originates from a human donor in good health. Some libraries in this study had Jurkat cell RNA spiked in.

The CDR3 protein is CSAREDEQQDTQYF. CDR3 coding DNA: TGCAGTGCTAGAGAGGACGAGCAACAAGATACGCAGTATTTT. V usage is TRBV20-1 and J usage is TRBJ2-3; D remains unclear. Germline CDR1 reads DFQATT; CDR2 reads SNEGSKA (reference sequence). Trimming stripped 0 bases from V and 5 bases from J, with 12 bases between. CDR3 length: 14 residues.